This T cell receptor beta chain was identified in a study of Tregs in tolerant kidney transplant recipients. Turning to the study itself: Mixed chimerism was transient after nonmyeloablative marrow transplants from related graft donors. Whole-study results and caveats: Expanding Tregs on activated donor B cells appeared to best identify donor-specific TCRbeta clones.

Generated by immunoSEQ multiplex PCR, the TCRdb table keeps only in-frame clones and is missing some. The repertoire holds about 94,000 clones, roughly 93% seen once, with approximately 0.5% in the top ten. Remarks on this clone: Its specificity is not known.

CDR1 is SGHAT and CDR2 is FQNNGV in the germline V gene. Trimming left V 5 bases short and J 12 bases short, with 17 bases between. This CDR3 has 14 residues. The chain couples TRBV11-2 to TRBJ1-6; no clear D. The source material was CD4+ T cells from blood, sampled before the transplant. The source of this sequence is a human donor who received a combined kidney and bone marrow transplant. CDR3 sequence: CASSPSNSRGPLHF. In DNA form, the CDR3 reads TGTGCCAGCAGCCCAAGCAATAGTCGTGGACCCCTCCACTTT.